What follows are 24 T cell receptor beta chains derived from one specimen sequenced in a study of T cell clones after liver transplantation. The method was immunoSEQ multiplex PCR; TCRdb's version includes in-frame clones alone and lacks a portion of them. Of over 60,000 clones in the sample, approximately 80% were seen once. Sample: CD4+ T cells from blood, taken before liver transplant. Receptor source: a human donor who received a liver transplant.

The chain combines TRBV11-1 with TRBJ2-1, with 10 bases that match TRBD2. CDR1 SGHAT and CDR2 FQDESV come from the germline V gene (reference sequence). V trimming: 5 bases; J trimming: 4 bases; junction bases outside the gene matches: 5. The CDR3 runs to 15 residues. CDR3 in DNA: TGTGCCAGCAGCCTCTTAGCGGGAGGATACAATGAGCAGTTCTTC. Translated: CASSLLAGGYNEQFF. Combining the CDR3 with reference TRBV11-1 and TRBJ2-1 gives the whole variable domain EAEVAQSPRYKITEKSQAVAFWCDPISGHATLYWYRQILGQGPELLVQFQDESVVDDSQLPKDRFSAERLKGVDSTLKIQPAELGDSAMYLCASSLLAGGYNEQFFGPGTRLTVL.

This clone is a singleton in its sample. V and J are TRBV30 and TRBJ2-5, with 9 bases identical to TRBD2. Germline loops: CDR1 GTSNPN, CDR2 SVGIG (reference sequence). The V and J ends lost 3 bases and 5 bases, in that order; junction bases with no gene match: 4. This CDR3 region has 13 residues. CDR3 coding DNA: TGTGCCTGGAGGCGGGAGGGCCTCGAGACCCAGTACTTC. Encoded protein: CAWRREGLETQYF.

The chain uses TRBV28 and TRBJ1-1; D is unclear. Germline loops: CDR1 MDHEN, CDR2 SYDVKM. This CDR3 region has 12 residues. V shed 7 bases and J shed 2 bases, with 8 bases lying between them. The CDR3 coding sequence is TGTGCCAGCAATGAGGGAAACACTGAAGCTTTCTTT. It encodes CASNEGNTEAFF.

This clone was detected a few times. The chain recombines TRBV18 with TRBJ2-3; D gene unclear. Trimming left V 0 bases short and J 4 bases short, with 5 bases between. CDR3 size: 13 residues. Germline loops: CDR1 KGHSH, CDR2 LQKENI. CDR3 protein: CASSPPGADTQYF. For the CDR3, the DNA is TGTGCCAGCTCACCACCCGGAGCAGATACGCAGTATTTT.

The CDR3 spells CASSLVGETQYF. In DNA, the CDR3 is TGTGCCAGCAGTTTGGTGGGAGAGACCCAGTACTTC. The chain carries TRBV27 and TRBJ2-5; D uncertain. Germline V gene lookup returns CDR1 MNHEY and CDR2 SMNVEV (reference sequence). The CDR3 has 12 amino acids. The germline V and J ends were trimmed by 3 bases and 4 bases, with 6 bases remaining between them.

The V call is TRBV4-1, the J call TRBJ1-2; D gene unclear. The V and J ends lost 3 bases and 7 bases respectively, with 12 bases between them. This CDR3 contains 13 residues. Germline V gene data show CDR1 as MGHRA and CDR2 as YSYEKL. Written as DNA, the CDR3 is TGCGCCAGCAGCCACTACGGACGTCTTGGCTACACCTTC. Translation gives CASSHYGRLGYTF.

The chain combines TRBV29-1 with TRBJ1-4; the D is unclear. The CDR3 has 12 amino acids. Germline CDR1 and CDR2: SQVTM and ANQGSEA. V lost 4 bases, J lost 5 bases, and 8 bases lay in between. The DNA of the CDR3 is TGCAGCGTTGTGGGCCCAAATGAAAAACTGTTTTTT. Amino acid sequence: CSVVGPNEKLFF.

The chain combines TRBV2 with TRBJ1-1, with D hard to call. V shed 5 bases and J shed 0 bases, with 7 bases lying between them. In germline, CDR1 is SNHLY, CDR2 FYNNEI. This CDR3 has 13 residues. The CDR3 sequence: CASSPRLNTEAFF. CDR3 coding DNA: TGTGCCAGCAGTCCGAGATTGAACACTGAAGCTTTCTTT.

This chain links TRBV7-6 with TRBJ2-7; the match to TRBD1 covers 8 bases. CDR1 is SGHVS, CDR2 FNYEAQ, per germline. The CDR3 extends over 13 amino acids. V trimming: 4 bases; J trimming: 6 bases; junction bases outside the gene matches: 5. CDR3 in DNA: TGTGCCAGCAGCTCACAGGGGGTTGGCGAGCAGTACTTC. Its protein product is CASSSQGVGEQYF.

The chain links TRBV7-9 to TRBJ2-1; D is possibly TRBD2 (6 bases). The germline CDR1 and CDR2 sequences are SEHNR and FQNEAQ (reference sequence). V gave up 5 bases and J gave up 2 bases, with 16 bases separating them. This CDR3 comprises 16 residues. The CDR3 reads CASSRIGAGTYNEQFF. CDR3 nucleotides: TGTGCCAGCAGCCGAATCGGGGCGGGAACCTACAATGAGCAGTTCTTC.

The rearrangement links TRBV28 to TRBJ2-1, with 7 bases lining up with TRBD1. The CDR3 length is 14 residues. Germline V gives CDR1 MDHEN, CDR2 SYDVKM. V shed 8 bases, J shed 9 bases, and the junction held 13 bases outside the gene matches. The DNA of the CDR3 is TGTGCCAGCTCGTCCGGGCAGGGGGTGAGTGAGCAGTTCTTC. Translated: CASSSGQGVSEQFF.

A single count supports this clone. A junction end diverges from the germline sequence, so it may reflect a read error. The V gene is TRBV7-7, the J gene TRBJ2-2, with D possibly TRBD1 on 6 matching bases. Germline lookup yields CDR1 SSHAT and CDR2 FNYEAQ (reference sequence). CDR3 length equals 14 residues. This chain's CDR3 is CASSPQTGYGELFF. CDR3 sequence (DNA): TGTGCTAGCAGCCCGCAAACAGGGTACGGGGAGCTGTTTTTT. The full variable domain, with the rest looked up from reference TRBV7-7 and TRBJ2-2, is GAGVSQSPRYKVTKRGQDVTLRCDPISSHATLYWYQQALGQGPEFLTYFNYEAQPDKSGLPSDRFSAERPEGSISTLTIQRTEQRDSAMYRCASSPQTGYGELFFGEGSRLTVL.

The chain combines TRBV29-1 with TRBJ2-4; possible D gene TRBD1, 5 bases. The CDR3 covers 15 residues. Germline CDR1 SQVTM, CDR2 ANQGSEA. The germline V and J ends were trimmed by 3 bases and 2 bases, with 14 bases remaining between them. CDR3 region: CSVEPQGIPKNIQYF. The CDR3 bases are TGCAGCGTTGAGCCCCAGGGAATACCCAAAAACATTCAGTACTTC.

This clone was counted a few times. CDR3 residues: CASSLRDRGSYNEQFF. Here the CDR3 DNA reads TGTGCCAGCAGCCTCCGGGACAGGGGCTCCTACAATGAGCAGTTCTTC. The gene calls are TRBV7-3 and TRBJ2-1; 10 bases line up with TRBD1. The CDR3 has 16 amino acids. With 5 bases clipped from V and 0 bases from J, the junction kept 4 bases outside the gene matches. Germline assignment: CDR1 SGHTA and CDR2 FQGTGA.

This clone showed up just once. The J gene is TRBJ2-1, the V gene TRBV2; D gene uncertain. V gave up 6 bases and J gave up 3 bases, with 15 bases separating them. Germline V gives CDR1 SNHLY, CDR2 FYNNEI. The CDR3 covers 15 residues. CDR3 coding DNA: TGTGCCAGCAGGGCTAACAGCAATGACTACAATGAGCAGTTCTTC. Protein product: CASRANSNDYNEQFF.

The gene calls are TRBV7-2 and TRBJ2-6; the D is unclear. Germline assignment: CDR1 SGHTA and CDR2 FQGNSA. This CDR3 has 13 amino acids. Deletions cut 8 bases from V and 0 bases from J, with 5 bases between. In DNA form, the CDR3 reads TGTGCCAGCGGAGCCTCTGGGGCCAACGTCCTGACTTTC. Translating gives CASGASGANVLTF.

The J gene is TRBJ2-2, the V gene TRBV5-1, with D possibly TRBD1 on 5 matching bases. Germline V lookup: CDR1 SGHRS, CDR2 YFSETQ. The CDR3 contains 15 residues. The V end was cut by 0 bases, the J end by 6 bases, with 12 bases between. As DNA, the CDR3 is TGCGCCAGCAGCTTGGATCAGGGAAGGGCCGGGGAGCTGTTTTTT. Encoded protein: CASSLDQGRAGELFF.

V gene TRBV6-1 combines with J gene TRBJ2-1; D is unclear. The germline V and J ends were trimmed by 4 bases and 10 bases, with 11 bases remaining between them. CDR1 is MNHNS, CDR2 SASEGT, per germline. This CDR3 has 12 amino acids. CDR3 bases: TGTGCCAGCAGTGTGTTTCTAGGGGAGCAGTTCTTC. It is translated as CASSVFLGEQFF.

J is TRBJ2-5 and V is TRBV2; 9 nucleotides align to TRBD2. This CDR3 has 15 residues. J was trimmed by 4 bases and V by 3 bases; bases with no gene match: 6. Germline CDR1 and CDR2: SNHLY and FYNNEI. The CDR3, as DNA: TGTGCCAGCAGTGAGCTAGCGGGACCAAGAGAGACCCAGTACTTC. Translated: CASSELAGPRETQYF.

V and J are TRBV6-5 and TRBJ2-2; the D is unclear. The CDR3 has 12 residues. CDR1 is MNHEY and CDR2 is SVGAGI in the germline V gene. V lost 8 bases and J 1 base, leaving 5 bases between the germline ends. CDR3 coding DNA: TGTGCCAGCCTGAAGAACACCGGGGAGCTGTTTTTT. Its protein product is CASLKNTGELFF.

The rearrangement uses TRBV5-4 and TRBJ1-1; 10 nucleotides line up with TRBD1. After removal of 4 bases from V and 6 bases from J, the junction contained 12 bases not matched to a gene. The CDR3 is 16 residues long. Looked up from germline, CDR1 is SGHNT and CDR2 is YYREEE (reference sequence). The CDR3 DNA reads as TGTGCCAGCAGCCCCTCAACGACAGGGGGCATTGCTGAAGCTTTCTTT. As protein: CASSPSTTGGIAEAFF.

The rearrangement links TRBV5-8 to TRBJ2-7; 8 nucleotides match TRBD2. The CDR3 spans 17 residues. Losses at the gene ends were 0 bases for V and 6 bases for J; bases not matched to a gene: 14. Looked up from germline, CDR1 is SGHTS and CDR2 is YDEGEE. CDR3 residues: CASSLDGRAGYLIEQYF. Here the CDR3 DNA reads TGTGCCAGCAGCTTGGACGGGAGGGCCGGGTATCTCATCGAGCAGTACTTC. Drawing the rest from reference TRBV5-8 and TRBJ2-7, the complete variable domain is EAGVTQSPTHLIKTRGQQATLRCSPISGHTSVYWYQQALGLGLQFLLWYDEGEERNRGNFPPRFSGRQFPNYSSELNVNALELEDSALYLCASSLDGRAGYLIEQYFGPGTRLTVT.

The V call is TRBV9, the J call TRBJ2-2; D may be TRBD2 (6 bases). Trimming removed 4 bases from V and 1 base from J, with 8 bases in between. This CDR3 is 14 amino acids long. Germline-derived CDR1 and CDR2 are SGDLS and YYNGEE. DNA for the CDR3: TGTGCCAGCAGCCGGGGAGGGAACACCGGGGAGCTGTTTTTT. This translates into CASSRGGNTGELFF.

The CDR3 DNA follows: TGTGCCATCAGTGAGTCCACGTACCAAGAGACCCAGTACTTC. It translates to CAISESTYQETQYF. V gene TRBV10-3 combines with J gene TRBJ2-5, with unresolved D. Germline CDR1 reads ENHRY; CDR2 reads SYGVKD. CDR3 length equals 14 residues. The V end lost 0 bases, the J end lost 0 bases, and 5 bases lay between the germline ends.